The 9 T cell receptor beta chains listed next were all sequenced from one sample in a study of Ad26.COV2.S vaccination and SARS-CoV-2 variants. This sample's treatment: roughly 20 received Ad26.COV2.S at low or high dose, single or two shots; 5 received placebo; per-sample allocation not given. Collection of samples fell on day 63 after the first vaccine or placebo injection. The data were produced by immunoSEQ multiplex PCR, yet TCRdb's version contains in-frame clones alone and is incomplete. The data hold around 300,000 clones, with around 89% observed a single time. The sample here was peripheral blood, taken in a trial of Ad26.COV2.S vaccine versus placebo. The receptors derive from a person aged 18-65 years who received the Ad26.COV2.S COVID-19 vaccine or a placebo.

The chain links TRBV14 to TRBJ1-2; a weak D match, TRBD1 (6 bases). Between the trimmed V and J ends, which lost 4 bases and 8 bases, there was a span of 23 bases. Germline CDR1 and CDR2: SGHDN and FVKESK. This CDR3 is built from 16 residues. The CDR3 loop reads CASSPTWQQGLWGYTF. The DNA for the CDR3 is TGTGCCAGCAGCCCTACCTGGCAACAGGGTTTGTGGGGCTACACCTTC.

The chain combines TRBV9 with TRBJ2-5; 7 nucleotides agree with TRBD1. Germline CDR1 reads SGDLS; CDR2 reads YYNGEE. With 0 bases clipped from V and 5 bases from J, the junction kept 16 bases outside the gene matches. The length of the CDR3 is 18 residues. CDR3 coding DNA: TGTGCCAGCAGCGTAGGGGAGTGGGCTACAGGGGCGAAGGAGACCCAGTACTTC. This encodes CASSVGEWATGAKETQYF.

This chain connects TRBV4-1 to TRBJ1-4, with a possible D match to TRBD1 (5 bases). The V end was cut by 2 bases, the J end by 7 bases, with 17 bases between. Germline V CDR1 and CDR2: MGHRA, YSYEKL. This CDR3 is 16 amino acids long. The CDR3 sequence is CASSQPLGREAEKLFF. The CDR3 coding sequence is TGCGCCAGCAGCCAACCACTGGGCAGGGAGGCTGAAAAACTGTTTTTT.

The CDR3 region is CASSQGSDEKLFF. The DNA of the CDR3 is TGCGCCAGCAGCCAAGGCTCGGATGAAAAACTGTTTTTT. This chain uses TRBV4-3 with TRBJ1-4; D unclear. From germline, CDR1 is LGHNA and CDR2 YSLEER. This CDR3 region has 13 residues. V lost 1 base and J 6 bases, leaving 6 bases between the germline ends.

About this clone itself: Other nucleotide sequences from this sample produce the same CDR3. This chain connects TRBV5-1 to TRBJ1-2, with D unresolved. CDR1 is SGHRS, CDR2 YFSETQ, per germline. V shed 0 bases and J shed 7 bases, with 7 bases lying between them. The length of the CDR3 is 12 residues. The CDR3 DNA reads TGCGCCAGCAGCTTGGAGGGTGGTGGCTACACCTTC. Amino acid sequence: CASSLEGGGYTF. The full variable domain, in which reference TRBV5-1 and TRBJ1-2 provide the parts outside the CDR3, is KAGVTQTPRYLIKTRGQQVTLSCSPISGHRSVSWYQQTPGQGLQFLFEYFSETQRNKGNFPGRFSGRQFSNSRSEMNVSTLELGDSALYLCASSLEGGGYTFGSGTRLTVV.

The J gene is TRBJ2-7, the V gene TRBV18, with 8 bases matching TRBD2. There are 18 residues in the CDR3. CDR1 is KGHSH and CDR2 is LQKENI in the germline V gene. With 6 bases clipped from V and 4 bases from J, the junction kept 20 bases outside the gene matches. The CDR3 spells CASSPLPPTGLARYEQYF. CDR3 DNA: TGTGCCAGCTCGCCTCTTCCCCCCACTGGACTAGCAAGGTACGAGCAGTACTTC.

V usage is TRBV28 and J usage is TRBJ2-3; maybe TRBD1 (6 bases). There are 15 residues in the CDR3. Trimming took 3 bases from V and 5 from J, leaving 15 bases between them. Germline CDR1 is MDHEN and CDR2 is SYDVKM. CDR3 region: CASSFQQGTLDTQYF. DNA for the CDR3: TGTGCCAGCAGTTTCCAGCAAGGGACACTAGATACGCAGTATTTT. Looking up the rest from reference TRBV28 and TRBJ2-3 gives the full variable domain: DVKVTQSSRYLVKRTGEKVFLECVQDMDHENMFWYRQDPGLGLRLIYFSYDVKMKEKGDIPEGYSVSREKKERFSLILESASTNQTSMYLCASSFQQGTLDTQYFGPGTRLTVL.

This chain joins TRBV30 and TRBJ1-4, with a possible D match to TRBD1 (5 bases). Germline V gene lookup returns CDR1 GTSNPN and CDR2 SVGIG (reference sequence). V shed 3 bases and J shed 6 bases, with 11 bases lying between them. The CDR3 totals 13 residues. The CDR3: CAWSRATDEKLFF. The CDR3 coding sequence is TGTGCCTGGAGCAGGGCGACGGATGAAAAACTGTTTTTT. Based on the CDR3 plus reference TRBV30 and TRBJ1-4, the full variable domain is SQTIHQWPATLVQPVGSPLSLECTVEGTSNPNLYWYRQAAGRGLQLLFYSVGIGQISSEVPQNLSASRPQDRQFILSSKKLLLSDSGFYLCAWSRATDEKLFFGSGTQLSVL.

To note about this clone: The same CDR3 is also encoded by other DNA sequences in this sample. The rearrangement uses TRBV11-2 and TRBJ2-1; TRBD1 matches 9 bases. Germline V gene data show CDR1 as SGHAT and CDR2 as FQNNGV. CDR3 length: 17 amino acids. J was trimmed by 1 base and V by 4 bases; bases with no gene match: 8. CDR3 coding DNA: TGTGCCAGCAGCTCGTTGGACAGGGGCTCTTCCTACAATGAGCAGTTCTTC. Translated, it gives CASSSLDRGSSYNEQFF.